This TCR beta chain was identified during a study of CD8+ T cells in alopecia areata (dated by TCRdb to between 2018 and 2020). Describing the broader study: The treated patients took part in an open-label pilot trial in which moderate-to-severe alopecia areata was treated with oral tofacitinib at 5 to 10 mg twice daily. Biopsies were taken from tofacitinib-treated patients at baseline and again at 4 and 24 weeks into treatment, and several of those patients also had a later scalp biopsy. In both human patients and the C3H/HeJ mouse model, the study applied high-throughput TCRbeta sequencing to look at T cell clonal expansion in alopecia areata. TCRbeta CDR3 regions were amplified by immunoSEQ multiplex PCR with 35 Vbeta forward and 13 Jbeta reverse primers. RNA came from the PAXgene miRNA kit for fixed scalp, the miRNeasy kit for PBMCs, and the RNeasy kit for mouse skin. Patients stayed on tofacitinib for 6 to 18 months and then had 6 months of follow-up off drug so that delayed response and recurrence could be assessed. Scalp clonality was compared among normal scalp (n=4), patchy alopecia areata scalp (n=8), and alopecia totalis/universalis scalp (n=8). Human TCRbeta sequencing covered scalp tissue and sorted CD4+ and CD8+ peripheral blood T cells from patchy and totalis/universalis alopecia areata patients and healthy controls.

Via the germline V gene, CDR1 is SQVTM and CDR2 ANQGSEA. From the cysteine up to the phenylalanine, the CDR3 has a length of 13 residues. Only the CDR3 part of the read is kept: 39 bases, read in frame from the first base. V is reduced by 7 bases and J by 2 bases, leaving a spacing of 12 bases between them. The research as a whole found: Higher clonality and more expanded CD8+ clones were observed in lesional scalp than in normal scalp, particularly in alopecia totalis/universalis, a finding suggestive of antigenic drive. Shared TCR sequences between patients were less evident than in mice, which may be partly attributable to HLA diversity in the patient population. Resident alphabeta T cells in normal human skin are also sequenced, complicating scalp TCR repertoire analysis, unlike mouse skin dominated by gammadelta T cells.

This specimen's time point label, interpreted: baseline before oral tofacitinib. Peripheral blood and lesional scalp punch biopsies were obtained from patients with alopecia areata. PBMCs were isolated by density centrifugation and stained for CD3, CD4 and CD8, and CD4+ and CD8+ T cells were sorted on a FACSAria. Library creation used the immunoSEQ multiplex PCR assay. RNA was extracted from all samples and reverse transcribed into cDNA, which served as template for TCR sequencing. SuperScript III was used for first-strand cDNA synthesis, primed with a 2:1 mix of oligo-dT and random hexamers. A synthetic immune receptor repertoire was used to measure amplification bias, and any remaining bias was corrected computationally. The authors' pipeline ran thus. Raw reads were preprocessed to remove errors, and CDR3 was defined by IMGT conventions from the conserved cysteine to phenylalanine. To get clonality, Shannon entropy was normalized by log2 of the number of productive unique TCRs and the result was subtracted from 1. Whether each scalp clone was CD4 or CD8 was inferred by checking scalp TCRbeta sequences against the CD4 and CD8 repertoires from sorted blood. The table comes from immuneACCESS by way of TCRdb, which keeps in-frame sequences with V and J called. Part of the clones is missing from these tables; in studies checked, under half for an unresolved V gene and the rest for unknown reasons. The V and J calls and clone size come from that table; D and trimming were worked out from the DNA. The table for this sample lists more than 200,000 clones; around two thirds of them were counted only once. The top ten constitute approximately 1.2% of the sample.

Remarks on this clone: Its target antigen remains unknown. No much larger clone is present one base from it, and per-base qualities are unavailable.

The V and J segments used are TRBV29-1 and TRBJ1-3; D gene: possibly TRBD1, on 6 matching bases. This TCR was recovered from a human donor with alopecia areata. The sample consisted of CD4+ T cells sorted from blood, taken at week 0. CDR3 region: CSAADSPGNTIYF. The bases read TGCAGCGCGGCGGACAGTCCTGGAAACACCATATATTTT.